A selection of T cell receptor beta chains follows, all from one sample in a study of blood T cell repertoires in COVID-19. Repertoires were generated with immunoSEQ multiplex PCR, while TCRdb's copy carries only in-frame clones and drops some. Among roughly 110,000 clones listed, about 84% were seen once. The sequenced material came from peripheral blood. These receptors originate from a woman aged 60-70 years with acute or convalescent COVID-19. Each CDR3 is given with its conserved first and last residue. D genes are given only for firm matches. Some rows mark clone size as missing; the rest say once, few, many or name a class of expanded clone.

TRBV6-1,16,NA,TRBJ2-5,TRBD2,CASSAPWGGGVETQYF,TGTGCCAGCAGTGCCCCCTGGGGCGGGGGTGTCGAGACCCAGTACTTC
TRBV6-6,15,NA,TRBJ2-7,NA,CASSYSQGQSAEQYF,TGTGCCAGCAGTTACTCGCAAGGACAGAGCGCCGAGCAGTACTTC
TRBV19,14,once,TRBJ2-4,NA,CASSPQGRENIQYF,TGTGCCAGTAGTCCTCAGGGGAGGGAAAACATTCAGTACTTC
TRBV28,15,few,TRBJ1-1,NA,CASSLGQGRVTEAFF,TGTGCCAGCAGTTTGGGCCAGGGGAGGGTCACTGAAGCTTTCTTT
TRBV18,13,NA,TRBJ2-7,TRBD1,CASSGQGRDEQYF,TGTGCCAGCTCAGGACAGGGGAGGGACGAGCAGTACTTC
TRBV5-8,15,few,TRBJ1-4,NA,CASSGGQGEGEKLFF,TGTGCCAGCAGCGGTGGACAAGGGGAAGGTGAAAAACTGTTTTTT
TRBV9,16,NA,TRBJ1-1,TRBD1,CASSVSGQGARTEAFF,TGTGCCAGCAGCGTATCTGGACAGGGGGCGCGTACTGAAGCTTTCTTT
TRBV2,14,NA,TRBJ1-5,NA,CASSEGQGGQPQHF,TGTGCCAGCAGTGAAGGGCAGGGAGGCCAGCCCCAGCATTTT
TRBV11-2,14,NA,TRBJ2-6,NA,CASSLVSQANVLTF,TGTGCCAGCAGCTTAGTGTCCCAGGCCAACGTCCTGACTTTC
TRBV9,15,NA,TRBJ2-1,TRBD2,CASSVGGLRYNEQFF,TGTGCCAGCAGCGTGGGAGGGTTACGCTACAATGAGCAGTTCTTC
TRBV27,13,once,TRBJ1-2,NA,CASRPGVGYGYTF,TGTGCCAGCAGACCCGGGGTCGGCTATGGCTACACCTTC
TRBV5-6,13,NA,TRBJ1-2,NA,CASSRQEGYGYTF,TGTGCCAGCAGCCGACAGGAAGGCTATGGCTACACCTTC
TRBV11-2,15,few,TRBJ2-7,NA,CASSLGSLPSYEQYF,TGTGCCAGCAGCTTAGGGAGTTTACCTTCCTACGAGCAGTACTTC
TRBV19,14,NA,TRBJ2-7,TRBD1,CASSEGTGAYEQYF,TGTGCCAGTAGTGAGGGGACAGGCGCCTACGAGCAGTACTTC
TRBV28,15,NA,TRBJ1-2,TRBD1,CASSLMGGQGEGYTF,TGTGCCAGCAGTTTAATGGGGGGACAGGGGGAAGGCTACACCTTC
TRBV7-3,17,once,TRBJ2-3,TRBD2,CASSAGLAGGPPDTQYF,TGTGCCAGCAGCGCGGGACTAGCGGGAGGGCCGCCAGATACGCAGTATTTT
TRBV6-5,14,few,TRBJ2-1,NA,CASSYPGGRNEQFF,TGTGCCAGCAGTTATCCCGGAGGGAGGAATGAGCAGTTCTTC
TRBV7-2,15,NA,TRBJ1-5,NA,CASSLTQESNQPQHF,TGTGCCAGCAGCTTAACACAGGAAAGCAATCAGCCCCAGCATTTT
TRBV19,14,NA,TRBJ2-3,TRBD2,CATKRELLSDTQYF,TGTGCCACAAAGCGGGAGCTTTTGTCTGATACGCAGTATTTT
TRBV19,15,NA,TRBJ1-5,NA,CASSMSAGDPQPQHF,TGTGCCAGTAGTATGTCGGCAGGGGACCCGCAGCCCCAGCATTTT
TRBV28,16,once,TRBJ1-6,TRBD1,CASSPGGFAYNSPLHF,TGTGCCAGCAGCCCAGGGGGGTTTGCCTATAATTCACCCCTCCACTTT
TRBV9,18,NA,TRBJ2-3,TRBD1,CASSVVALDRVGLDTQYF,TGTGCCAGCAGCGTAGTAGCCCTCGACAGGGTGGGTTTGGATACGCAGTATTTT
TRBV2,15,NA,TRBJ2-3,NA,CASSVEGRGTDTQYF,TGTGCCAGCAGTGTGGAGGGCAGGGGCACAGATACGCAGTATTTT
TRBV28,15,few,TRBJ1-2,NA,CASTSQGLSHYGYTF,TGTGCCAGCACCTCTCAGGGTTTATCCCACTATGGCTACACCTTC
TRBV12-3/TRBV12-4,13,NA,TRBJ1-1,TRBD1,CASSRTGGTEAFF,TGTGCCAGCAGCCGTACAGGGGGCACTGAAGCTTTCTTT
TRBV10-3,13,few,TRBJ1-5,NA,CASHGGEGQPQHF,TGTGCCTCTCACGGGGGGGAAGGGCAGCCCCAGCATTTT
TRBV7-2,14,NA,TRBJ1-2,NA,CASSLAQGEGGYTF,TGTGCCAGCAGCTTAGCACAGGGAGAAGGTGGCTACACCTTC
TRBV5-1,14,NA,TRBJ2-5,TRBD2,CASSLTSAQETQYF,TGCGCCAGCAGCTTGACTAGCGCCCAAGAGACCCAGTACTTC
TRBV10-1,14,NA,TRBJ1-6,NA,CASSEDRGGPPLHF,TGCGCCAGCAGTGAGGACAGAGGCGGACCACCCCTCCACTTT
TRBV28,17,NA,TRBJ1-4,TRBD1,CASSFRPNRGTNEKLFF,TGTGCCAGCAGTTTCCGCCCGAACAGGGGTACTAATGAAAAACTGTTTTTT
TRBV2,15,NA,TRBJ1-2,TRBD1,CASSMTGGAGYGYTF,TGTGCCAGCAGTATGACAGGGGGCGCTGGCTATGGCTACACCTTC
TRBV12-3/TRBV12-4,11,once,TRBJ1-2,NA,CASSSYYGYTF,TGTGCCAGCAGTTCTTACTATGGCTACACCTTC
TRBV27,17,NA,TRBJ2-3,TRBD1,CASSFRIRDRGTDTQYF,TGTGCCAGCAGTTTCCGGATCCGGGACAGGGGCACAGATACGCAGTATTTT
TRBV9,13,NA,TRBJ2-1,NA,CASGKGGYNEQFF,TGTGCCAGCGGTAAGGGCGGGTACAATGAGCAGTTCTTC
TRBV5-8,17,few,TRBJ1-3,NA,CASSLGLAARSGNTIYF,TGTGCCAGCAGCTTGGGATTGGCAGCGCGCTCTGGAAACACCATATATTTT
TRBV3-1/TRBV3-2,14,NA,TRBJ2-3,NA,CASSQQVTTDTQYF,TGTGCCAGCAGCCAACAGGTGACCACAGATACGCAGTATTTT
TRBV2,17,NA,TRBJ2-7,TRBD1,CASSDGRGRPLSNEQYF,TGTGCCAGCAGTGATGGCAGGGGGCGCCCCCTGAGCAACGAGCAGTACTTC
TRBV3-1/TRBV3-2,14,NA,TRBJ1-2,NA,CASSKTDKSYGYTF,TGTGCCAGCAGTAAGACCGACAAGTCGTATGGCTACACCTTC
TRBV21-1,16,NA,TRBJ2-5,NA,CASSKWAGGSMETQYF,NA
TRBV19,11,NA,TRBJ2-1,NA,CASTGGYEQFF,TGTGCCAGTACGGGCGGGTATGAGCAGTTCTTC
TRBV6-1,15,NA,TRBJ2-7,NA,CASSEAAGVLGRQYF,TGTGCCAGCAGTGAAGCAGCAGGGGTACTGGGTCGGCAGTACTTC
TRBV6-5,14,once,TRBJ2-3,NA,CASSVVMRQDTQYF,TGTGCCAGCAGCGTAGTAATGAGACAAGATACGCAGTATTTT
TRBV19,11,NA,TRBJ2-2,NA,CASSRTGELFF,TGTGCCAGTAGCCGCACCGGGGAGCTGTTTTTT
TRBV9,14,once,TRBJ1-5,NA,CASSRQHNNQPQHF,TGTGCCAGCAGCCGACAGCATAATAATCAGCCCCAGCATTTT
TRBV3-1/TRBV3-2,14,NA,TRBJ1-2,TRBD1,CASSPTGAYYGYTF,TGTGCCAGCAGCCCAACAGGGGCATATTATGGCTACACCTTC
TRBV7-6,15,NA,TRBJ1-2,NA,CASSLRPGANYGYTF,TGTGCCAGCAGCTTAAGGCCAGGGGCTAACTATGGCTACACCTTC
TRBV19,14,NA,TRBJ2-2,TRBD2,CISSGSTNTGELFF,TGTATCTCCAGCGGGAGTACGAACACCGGGGAGCTGTTTTTT
TRBV6-5,14,NA,TRBJ2-7,NA,CASRTRTGEYEQYF,TGTGCCAGCAGGACTAGGACTGGGGAATACGAGCAGTACTTC
TRBV5-1,17,NA,TRBJ2-3,NA,CASSSESRGFGTDTQYF,TGCGCCAGCAGCTCCGAGAGCAGGGGCTTTGGCACAGATACGCAGTATTTT
TRBV3-1/TRBV3-2,16,NA,TRBJ2-7,TRBD2,CASSQVTSGARYEQYF,TGTGCCAGCAGCCAAGTAACTAGCGGGGCGCGCTACGAGCAGTACTTC